This T cell receptor beta chain originates from a study of shared clonotypes between healthy human individuals. Unsorted samples relied on about 90 million PBMCs, which served as the source of genomic DNA. The protocol was immunoSEQ multiplex PCR, while the TCRdb copy is restricted to in-frame clones and leaves out a portion. The sample includes roughly 500,000 clones, about 85% seen only once; the top ten take 13%. Germline assignment: CDR1 ENHRY and CDR2 SYGVKD. Between the trimmed V and J ends, which lost 7 bases and 1 base, there was a span of 7 bases. This CDR3 has 13 amino acids. The V and J genes are TRBV10-3 and TRBJ2-2, with D unresolved. The sample was PBMCs. The sequence was collected from a woman aged 35 to 49 in good health. Some clones in this sample may be carry-over from other donors' samples. In nucleotides, the CDR3 is TGTGCCATCACTCCGGGGAACACCGGGGAGCTGTTTTTT. Protein: CAITPGNTGELFF.